The following is a T cell receptor beta chain sequence with its context. The data stem from a study of T cell responses to AZD1222 COVID-19 vaccine. Clones were read by immunoSEQ multiplex PCR, and TCRdb kept only the in-frame ones, dropping some. The sample records tens of thousands of clones, roughly 90% being singletons. After removal of 4 bases from V and 6 bases from J, the junction contained 6 bases not matched to a gene. The CDR3 runs to 14 residues. The germline CDR1 and CDR2 sequences are SGHRS and YFSETQ. The material sequenced was peripheral blood, taken on day 0 of AZD1222 vaccination. This receptor was identified in an adult in good health. The rearrangement links TRBV5-1 to TRBJ1-4; 7 bases agree with TRBD1. In nucleotides, the CDR3 is TGCGCCAGCAGCATAGGGGGCCCGGATGAAAAACTGTTTTTT. Translated, it gives CASSIGGPDEKLFF.